These 20 T cell receptor beta chains were all obtained from the same sample, sequenced in a study of somatic mutations in cytotoxic T cells in rheumatoid arthritis. Clones were sequenced by immunoSEQ multiplex PCR, and TCRdb holds only the in-frame ones, with some missing. The data contain some 12,000 clones, 80% of them singletons. Sample: CD8+ T cells sorted from blood. The receptors here all came from a middle-aged man in good health.

This chain uses TRBV7-8 with TRBJ1-1; 9 nucleotides match TRBD1. V lost 2 bases, J lost 2 bases, and 3 bases stayed unmatched. CDR1 is SGHVS, CDR2 FQNEAQ, per germline. This CDR3 has 15 residues. In nucleotides, the CDR3 is TGTGCCAGCAGCTTATCGACAGGGGGTAACACTGAAGCTTTCTTT. Translation: CASSLSTGGNTEAFF.

The chain links TRBV18 to TRBJ2-1, with 10 bases matching TRBD1. This CDR3 comprises 15 residues. Germline lookup yields CDR1 KGHSH and CDR2 LQKENI. V shed 2 bases and J 7 bases; nucleotides not matched to a gene: 5. The CDR3 is CASSPKDRGGNEQFF. The CDR3 nucleotides are TGTGCCAGCTCACCAAAGGACAGGGGGGGAAATGAGCAGTTCTTC.

J is TRBJ1-2 and V is TRBV10-2; D uncertain. V dropped 0 bases and J dropped 4 bases, with 6 bases sitting between them. Germline assignment: CDR1 WSHSY and CDR2 SAAADI. The CDR3 extends over 13 amino acids. The CDR3 sequence is CASSESRGYGYTF. As DNA, the CDR3 is TGCGCCAGCAGTGAGTCAAGAGGCTATGGCTACACCTTC.

About this clone: One end of the junction varies from germline; a read error may be responsible. The chain couples TRBV7-7 to TRBJ2-7; TRBD2 matches at 9 bases. The length of the CDR3 is 15 residues. Germline values: CDR1 SSHAT, CDR2 FNYEAQ (reference sequence). The CDR3 protein is CASSCGTSRSYEQYF. DNA of the CDR3: TGTGCTAGCAGCTGCGGGACTAGCCGTTCCTACGAGCAGTACTTC. The whole variable domain, filled in from reference TRBV7-7 and TRBJ2-7, reads GAGVSQSPRYKVTKRGQDVTLRCDPISSHATLYWYQQALGQGPEFLTYFNYEAQPDKSGLPSDRFSAERPEGSISTLTIQRTEQRDSAMYRCASSCGTSRSYEQYFGPGTRLTVT.

This clone was recorded only once. The chain links TRBV7-9 to TRBJ2-1, with 7 bases identical to TRBD1. The CDR3 length is 14 residues. Germline V gives CDR1 SEHNR, CDR2 FQNEAQ (reference sequence). J was trimmed by 3 bases and V by 5 bases; bases with no gene match: 4. The CDR3 DNA is TGTGCCAGCAGCGCCCGGGACAGCTACAATGAGCAGTTCTTC. It is translated as CASSARDSYNEQFF. The full variable domain, its missing parts supplied by reference TRBV7-9 and TRBJ2-1, is DTGVSQNPRHKITKRGQNVTFRCDPISEHNRLYWYRQTLGQGPEFLTYFQNEAQLEKSRLLSDRFSAERPKGSFSTLEIQRTEQGDSAMYLCASSARDSYNEQFFGPGTRLTVL.

This clone appeared a single time. The chain links TRBV9 to TRBJ2-1, with D possibly TRBD2 on 5 matching bases. Looked up from germline, CDR1 is SGDLS and CDR2 is YYNGEE. The germline V and J ends were trimmed by 0 bases and 10 bases, with 11 bases remaining between them. CDR3 length equals 13 residues. The CDR3 coding sequence is TGTGCCAGCAGCGTAGTGGCGTCGGGGGAGCAGTTCTTC. Its translation is CASSVVASGEQFF.

J is TRBJ2-4 and V is TRBV7-2; D not certain. The CDR3 covers 13 residues. V was clipped by 5 bases and J by 4 bases, with 9 bases between them. Germline V CDR1 and CDR2: SGHTA, FQGNSA. CDR3 in DNA: TGTGCCAGCAGCCTTGGGATAAAAAACATTCAGTACTTC. It yields the protein CASSLGIKNIQYF.

The chain is built from TRBV7-9 and TRBJ2-5, with D maybe TRBD2 (5 bases). The CDR3 has 19 residues. V was pared by 2 bases and J by 4 bases, with 26 bases between. Germline values: CDR1 SEHNR, CDR2 FQNEAQ (reference sequence). The CDR3 DNA reads TGTGCCAGCAGCTTAACAGCGCTCGGGGTTACTCCGACTCCAGAGACCCAGTACTTC. This encodes CASSLTALGVTPTPETQYF.

This clone appeared once. This chain joins TRBV4-1 and TRBJ2-3, with 8 bases matching TRBD1. CDR1 MGHRA and CDR2 YSYEKL come from the germline V gene. The CDR3 spans 14 residues. Germline trimming cut 4 bases from V and 6 bases from J; bases unmatched to any gene: 6. CDR3 amino acids: CASSPDRGSDTQYF. DNA for the CDR3: TGCGCCAGCAGCCCAGACAGGGGAAGCGATACGCAGTATTTT.

The chain's CDR3 is CASSPRAGATEAFF. In DNA form, the CDR3 reads TGTGCCAGCAGCCCTCGGGCGGGGGCCACTGAAGCTTTCTTT. The J gene is TRBJ1-1, the V gene TRBV13; D is perhaps TRBD1 (6 bases). The length of the CDR3 is 14 residues. Germline V gene data show CDR1 as PRHDT and CDR2 as FYEKMQ (reference sequence). V lost 5 bases and J 4 bases, leaving 14 bases between the germline ends.

The chain uses TRBV5-1 and TRBJ1-1; D is unclear. This CDR3 has 15 amino acids. V was cut by 3 bases and J by 0 bases, with 12 bases left in between. CDR1 and CDR2 from the germline V gene are SGHRS and YFSETQ. CDR3 nucleotides: TGCGCCAGCAGCTCTACAGCGAACATGAACACTGAAGCTTTCTTT. This gives the protein CASSSTANMNTEAFF. Full variable domain (outside the CDR3, taken from reference TRBV5-1 and TRBJ1-1): KAGVTQTPRYLIKTRGQQVTLSCSPISGHRSVSWYQQTPGQGLQFLFEYFSETQRNKGNFPGRFSGRQFSNSRSEMNVSTLELGDSALYLCASSSTANMNTEAFFGQGTRLTVV.

The rearrangement joins TRBV7-6 to TRBJ1-5; no firm D call. Germline assignment: CDR1 SGHVS and CDR2 FNYEAQ. This CDR3 is built from 14 residues. The V gene lost 5 bases and the J gene lost 3 bases, with 11 bases spanning the gap. CDR3 protein: CASSKDGPNQPQHF. CDR3 sequence (DNA): TGTGCCAGCAGCAAAGACGGCCCCAATCAGCCCCAGCATTTT.

The chain carries TRBV2 and TRBJ2-5; TRBD2 matches at 9 bases. This CDR3 is 15 amino acids long. V shed 6 bases, J shed 5 bases, and the junction held 10 bases outside the gene matches. Germline lookup yields CDR1 SNHLY and CDR2 FYNNEI. CDR3 in amino acids: CASSVTSGRSETQYF. CDR3 DNA: TGTGCCAGCAGCGTGACTAGCGGTAGATCGGAGACCCAGTACTTC. The full variable domain, rest sourced from reference TRBV2 and TRBJ2-5, is EPEVTQTPSHQVTQMGQEVILRCVPISNHLYFYWYRQILGQKVEFLVSFYNNEISEKSEIFDDQFSVERPDGSNFTLKIRSTKLEDSAMYFCASSVTSGRSETQYFGPGTRLLVL.

The gene calls are TRBV6-6 and TRBJ2-3; D ambiguous. The germline V gene has CDR1 MNHNY and CDR2 SVGAGI (reference sequence). V was pared by 5 bases and J by 0 bases, with 0 bases between. CDR3 length equals 11 residues. The CDR3, as DNA: TGTGCCAGCAGTAGCACAGATACGCAGTATTTT. It codes for CASSSTDTQYF.

The V and J genes are TRBV7-9 and TRBJ2-2; no firm D call. The CDR3 length is 11 residues. CDR1 and CDR2 from the germline V gene are SEHNR and FQNEAQ (reference sequence). The V end was cut by 5 bases, the J end by 6 bases, with 4 bases between. DNA of the CDR3: TGTGCCAGCAGCCGGGCCGGGGAGCTGTTTTTT. This gives the protein CASSRAGELFF.

The chain is built from TRBV29-1 and TRBJ1-1, with D perhaps matching TRBD1 (6 bases). Germline loops: CDR1 SQVTM, CDR2 ANQGSEA. This CDR3 region has 11 residues. V lost 6 bases and J lost 7, with 12 bases in between. CDR3 loop: CSVGDTLEAFF. The CDR3 coding sequence is TGCAGCGTGGGGGACACCCTTGAAGCTTTCTTT.

The chain employs TRBV7-3 and TRBJ1-1; TRBD1 is a possible D gene (5 bases). Trimming took 5 bases from V and 3 from J, leaving 13 bases between them. Germline CDR1 SGHTA, CDR2 FQGTGA. The CDR3 contains 14 residues. This chain's CDR3 is CASSPRGTDTEAFF. The CDR3 DNA reads TGTGCCAGCAGCCCACGAGGGACGGACACTGAAGCTTTCTTT.

This clone occurred a few times. V gene TRBV27 combines with J gene TRBJ1-6; D might be TRBD1 (5 bases). Germline CDR1 reads MNHEY; CDR2 reads SMNVEV (reference sequence). V was pared by 8 bases and J by 8 bases, with 13 bases between. The CDR3 loop spans 13 amino acids. In DNA form, the CDR3 reads TGTGCCAGCTCCCACCGGGGGTATTCACCCCTCCACTTT. It yields the protein CASSHRGYSPLHF.

The V and J genes are TRBV4-1 and TRBJ1-1; 11 nucleotides line up with TRBD1. Trimming cost V 4 bases and J 10 bases; bases outside gene matches: 8. The CDR3 is 14 amino acids. The V gene's germline CDR1 is MGHRA and CDR2 YSYEKL. CDR3 amino acids: CASSPGTGGTGAFF. DNA of the CDR3: TGCGCCAGCAGCCCCGGGACAGGGGGAACGGGAGCTTTCTTT.

This clone was counted between two and nine times. The chain has TRBV9 and TRBJ2-7, with TRBD2 matching 14 bases. The germline CDR1 and CDR2 sequences are SGDLS and YYNGEE. Trimming removed 4 bases from V and 5 bases from J; junction bases left unmatched: 5. This CDR3 comprises 15 residues. Written as DNA, the CDR3 is TGTGCCAGCAGCCCAACGGGACTAGCGGGGGACGAGCAGTACGTC. Its protein product is CASSPTGLAGDEQYV.